This TCR beta chain came from a study of coeliac disease. A note on this clone: Its specificity is not known.

Produced via immunoSEQ multiplex PCR; TCRdb's table is partial and in-frame only. The sample consists of about 3,400 clones, around two thirds of them appearing once. J gave up 0 bases and V 8 bases, and 9 bases lay outside the gene matches. The CDR3 has 15 amino acids. Germline V gene lookup returns CDR1 LNHDA and CDR2 SQIVND (reference sequence). Study-wide results and caveats: Control samples showed higher TRB and TRG clonality than intraepithelial and lamina propria samples in active celiac disease.

The chain has TRBV19 and TRBJ1-1; 7 bases match TRBD1. The sequenced sample was intraepithelial lymphocytes from the gut. This sequence originates from a man between 18 and 29 years old with celiac disease on a gluten-free diet. The CDR3 loop is CASRTGETLNTEAFF. CDR3 nucleotides: TGTGCCAGTCGGACAGGAGAGACTCTGAACACTGAAGCTTTCTTT.